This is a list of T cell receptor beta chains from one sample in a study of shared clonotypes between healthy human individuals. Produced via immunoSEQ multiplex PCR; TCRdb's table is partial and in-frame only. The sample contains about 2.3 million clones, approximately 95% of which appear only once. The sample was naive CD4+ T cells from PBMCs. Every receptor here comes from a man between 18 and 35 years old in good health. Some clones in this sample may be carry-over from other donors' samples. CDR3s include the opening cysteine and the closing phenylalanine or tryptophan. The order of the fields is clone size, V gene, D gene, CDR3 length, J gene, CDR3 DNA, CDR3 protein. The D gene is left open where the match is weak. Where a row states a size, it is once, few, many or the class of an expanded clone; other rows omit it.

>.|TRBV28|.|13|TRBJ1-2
TGTGCCAGCAGCCTTGACAGGCGGTATGGCTACACCTTC
CASSLDRRYGYTF
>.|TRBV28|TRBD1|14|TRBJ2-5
TGTGCCAGCAGTTTAACAGGGGATGGGGAGACCCAGTACTTC
CASSLTGDGETQYF
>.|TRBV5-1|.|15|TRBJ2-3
TGCGCCAGTATCCTCGAGGGCGGGAATGCTGGTACGCAGTATTTT
CASILEGGNAGTQYF
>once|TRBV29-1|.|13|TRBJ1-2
TGCAGCGTCGGACGGGCATCATCCTATGGCTACACCTTC
CSVGRASSYGYTF
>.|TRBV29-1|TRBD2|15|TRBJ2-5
TGCAGCGCCTGGACTAGCGGGAGAAGTAGAGAGACCCAGTACTTC
CSAWTSGRSRETQYF
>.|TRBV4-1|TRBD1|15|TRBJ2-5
TGCGCCAGCAGCCAGACGACAGGGGGGCAAGAGACCCAGTACTTC
CASSQTTGGQETQYF
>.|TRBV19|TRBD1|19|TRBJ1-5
TGTGCCAGTAAACCCTCCTGGGACAGGGATTTCGGGGGATATCAGCCCCAGCATTTT
CASKPSWDRDFGGYQPQHF
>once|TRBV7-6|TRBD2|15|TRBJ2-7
TGTGCCAGCAGCCGAACTAGCGGGAGTGGCTACGAGCAGTACTTC
CASSRTSGSGYEQYF
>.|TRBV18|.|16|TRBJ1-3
TGTGCCAGCTCACGGGACGTCCAACTCCCACATAACACCATATATTTT
CASSRDVQLPHNTIYF
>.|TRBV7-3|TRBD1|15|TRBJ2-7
TGTGCCAGCAGCTTAACACGGACAGGGGCCTACGAGCAGTACTTC
CASSLTRTGAYEQYF
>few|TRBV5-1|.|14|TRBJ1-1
TGCGCCAGCAGCTTGTCGGACTTCGACGATGAAGCTTTCTTT
CASSLSDFDDEAFF
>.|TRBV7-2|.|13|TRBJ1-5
TGTGCCAGCAGACCATTTCAGGGCCAGCCCCAGCATTTT
CASRPFQGQPQHF
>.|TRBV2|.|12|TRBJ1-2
TGTGCCAGCAGCCTTGACTTGGGGGGCTACACCTTC
CASSLDLGGYTF
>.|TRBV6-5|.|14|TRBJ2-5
TGTGCCAGCAGTTGGGGGGACCGGCAAGAGACCCAGTACTTC
CASSWGDRQETQYF
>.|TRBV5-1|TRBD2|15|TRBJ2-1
TGCGCCAGCAGCCCGAGCGGGATAGAGGCCGATGAGCAGTTCTTC
CASSPSGIEADEQFF
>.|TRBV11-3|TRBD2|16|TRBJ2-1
TGTGCCAGCAGCTTAGAGGTTAGCGGGAGAGGGAATGAGCAGTTCTTC
CASSLEVSGRGNEQFF
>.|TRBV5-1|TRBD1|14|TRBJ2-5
TGCGCCAGTCAACCCGGGACAGGCCCGAAGACCCAGTACTTC
CASQPGTGPKTQYF
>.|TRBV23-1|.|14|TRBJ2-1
TGCGCCAGCAGTCAAGGCGTGGAGGCGTATGAGCAGTTCTTC
CASSQGVEAYEQFF
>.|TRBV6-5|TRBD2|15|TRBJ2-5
TGTGCCAGCAGTTACTCGTTAGCGGGAGCAGGGACCCAGTACTTC
CASSYSLAGAGTQYF
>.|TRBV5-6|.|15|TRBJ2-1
TGTGCCAGCAGGCCCTGGGGTGCGGGCTACAATGAGCAGTTCTTC
CASRPWGAGYNEQFF
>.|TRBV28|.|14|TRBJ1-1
TGTGCCAGCAGCCGATCGTGGGTGAACACTGAAGCTTTCTTT
CASSRSWVNTEAFF
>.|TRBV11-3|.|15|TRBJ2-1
TGTGCCAGCAGCTTATTAGGGACCGCAAACAATGAGCAGTTCTTC
CASSLLGTANNEQFF
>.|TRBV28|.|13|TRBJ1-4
TGTGCCAGCAGCTTTAGGATAGGGGAAAAACTGTTTTTT
CASSFRIGEKLFF
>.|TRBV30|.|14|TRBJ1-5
TGTGCCTGGAGTGTAGCAGGGGGCAATCAGCCCCAGCATTTT
CAWSVAGGNQPQHF
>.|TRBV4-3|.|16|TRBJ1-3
TGCGCCAGCAGCCAAGCCCAGGTAACAAATGGAAACACCATATATTTT
CASSQAQVTNGNTIYF
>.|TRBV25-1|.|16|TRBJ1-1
TGTGCCAGCAGTGGAAGGGGCGCCGGGGTGAGAACTGAAGCTTTCTTT
CASSGRGAGVRTEAFF
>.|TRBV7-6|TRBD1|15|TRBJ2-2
TGTGCCAGCAGCTTAGAGGGGACAGGGATCGGGGAGCTGTTTTTT
CASSLEGTGIGELFF
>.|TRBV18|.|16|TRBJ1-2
TGTGCCAGCTCACCACCGGTGGCAGCCGGCCTCTATGGCTACACCTTC
CASSPPVAAGLYGYTF
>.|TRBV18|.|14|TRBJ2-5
TGTGCCAGCTCACCCAAGGGGGGCCAAGAGACCCAGTACTTC
CASSPKGGQETQYF